This T cell receptor beta chain stems from a study of T-cell reconstitution after alpha-beta-depleted transplantation in children. Study findings and constraints: Approximately two months post-transplant, alpha-beta T cells reportedly originated from several hundred expanded graft clones. It was newly produced T cells that mostly accounted for T-cell counts and diversity one year after transplant.

Construction of the TCRbeta library involved unique molecular identifiers. Each CDR3 protein is one row after TCRdb ran MiXCR on the PCR reads. The sample holds 250,000 or so distinct CDR3 sequences, roughly a quarter seen once. Of note for this clonotype: Its antigen remains unidentified.

The CDR3 has 12 amino acids. Sequencing was performed on PBMCs, mostly from graft donor cells, taken 360 days after TCRalphabeta/CD19-depleted stem cell transplant. This clonotype was sampled from a female patient aged 2-9 years who had a stem cell transplant for congenital amegakaryocytic thrombocytopenia, so the T cells may come from the graft donor. The rearrangement links TRBV21-1 to TRBJ2-5. TRBV21-1 is listed as a pseudogene. CDR3 in amino acids: CASSKVTETQYF. Here the CDR3 DNA reads TGTGCCAGCAGCAAAGTAACCGAGACCCAGTACTTC.